The subject of this entry is one T cell receptor beta chain. The table came from immunoSEQ multiplex PCR; TCRdb's copy has only in-frame clones and leaves some out. The profile covers roughly 50,000 clones, with around 92% appearing a single time and approximately 0.72% taken by the ten largest. This entry belongs to a study of T cell changes during pregnancy in multiple sclerosis. Germline CDR1 is LNHDA and CDR2 is SQIVND (reference sequence). The CDR3 spans 13 residues. V lost 5 bases, J lost 5 bases, and 12 bases lay in between. This receptor was obtained from a female donor with multiple sclerosis, enrolled in a pregnancy study. This sequence joins TRBV19 and TRBJ2-5, with D possibly TRBD1 on 7 matching bases. The input for sequencing was CD4+ T cells from peripheral blood mononuclear cells, taken in the third trimester of pregnancy. This chain's CDR3 is CASSPGGYETQYF. The CDR3, as DNA: TGTGCCAGTAGTCCAGGGGGGTACGAGACCCAGTACTTC.